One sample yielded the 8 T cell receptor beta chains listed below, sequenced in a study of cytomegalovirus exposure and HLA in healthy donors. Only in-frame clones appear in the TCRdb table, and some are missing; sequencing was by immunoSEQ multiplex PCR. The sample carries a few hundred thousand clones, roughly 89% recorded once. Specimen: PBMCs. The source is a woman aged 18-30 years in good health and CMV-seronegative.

CDR3 sequence: CASSFDSNQPQHF. The CDR3 nucleotides are TGTGCCAGCAGCTTTGACAGTAATCAGCCCCAGCATTTT. The chain links TRBV7-2 to TRBJ1-5; a possible D gene is TRBD1 (5 bases). The CDR3 length is 13 residues. V lost 3 bases and J 4 bases, leaving 7 bases between the germline ends. In germline, CDR1 is SGHTA, CDR2 FQGNSA.

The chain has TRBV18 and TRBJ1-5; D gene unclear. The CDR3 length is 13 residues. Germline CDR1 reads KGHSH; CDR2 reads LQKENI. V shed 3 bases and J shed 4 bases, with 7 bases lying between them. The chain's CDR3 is CASSPDWNQPQHF. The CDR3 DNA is TGTGCCAGCTCACCCGACTGGAATCAGCCCCAGCATTTT.

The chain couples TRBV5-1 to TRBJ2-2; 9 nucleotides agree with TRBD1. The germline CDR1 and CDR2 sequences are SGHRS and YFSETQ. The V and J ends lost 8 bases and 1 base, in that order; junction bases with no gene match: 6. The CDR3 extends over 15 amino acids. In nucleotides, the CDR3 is TGCGCCAGTATGATGGGACAGGGGAACACCGGGGAGCTGTTTTTT. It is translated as CASMMGQGNTGELFF.

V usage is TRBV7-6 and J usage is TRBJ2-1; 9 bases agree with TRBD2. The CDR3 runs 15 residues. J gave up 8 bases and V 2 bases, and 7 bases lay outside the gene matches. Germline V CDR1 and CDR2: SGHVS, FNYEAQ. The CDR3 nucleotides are TGTGCCAGCAGCTTATGGGCTAGCGGGGATGATGAGCAGTTCTTC. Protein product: CASSLWASGDDEQFF.

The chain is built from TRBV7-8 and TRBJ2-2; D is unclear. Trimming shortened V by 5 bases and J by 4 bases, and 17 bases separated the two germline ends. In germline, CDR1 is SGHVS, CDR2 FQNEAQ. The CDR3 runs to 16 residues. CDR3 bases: TGTGCCAGCAGCGCCTCGCAACACCGTCTCACCGGGGAGCTGTTTTTT. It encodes CASSASQHRLTGELFF.

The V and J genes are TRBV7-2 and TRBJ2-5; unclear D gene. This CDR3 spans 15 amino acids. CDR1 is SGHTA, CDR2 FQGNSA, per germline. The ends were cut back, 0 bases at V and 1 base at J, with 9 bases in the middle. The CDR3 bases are TGTGCCAGCAGCTTAGCAGGCCAGGCCCAAGAGACCCAGTACTTC. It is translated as CASSLAGQAQETQYF.

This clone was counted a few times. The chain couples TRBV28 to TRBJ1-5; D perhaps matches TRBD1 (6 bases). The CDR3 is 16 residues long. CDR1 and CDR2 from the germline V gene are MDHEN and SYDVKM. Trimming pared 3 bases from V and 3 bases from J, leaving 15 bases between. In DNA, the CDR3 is TGTGCCAGCAGTTTGGGGCGGGGGGCGAACAATCAGCCCCAGCATTTT. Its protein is CASSLGRGANNQPQHF. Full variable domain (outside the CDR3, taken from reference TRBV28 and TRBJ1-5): DVKVTQSSRYLVKRTGEKVFLECVQDMDHENMFWYRQDPGLGLRLIYFSYDVKMKEKGDIPEGYSVSREKKERFSLILESASTNQTSMYLCASSLGRGANNQPQHFGDGTRLSIL.

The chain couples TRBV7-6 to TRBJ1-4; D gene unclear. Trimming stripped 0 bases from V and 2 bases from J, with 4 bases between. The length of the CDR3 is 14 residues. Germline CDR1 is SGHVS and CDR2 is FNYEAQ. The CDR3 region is CASSLAVTNEKLFF. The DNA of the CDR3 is TGTGCCAGCAGCTTAGCCGTCACTAATGAAAAACTGTTTTTT.